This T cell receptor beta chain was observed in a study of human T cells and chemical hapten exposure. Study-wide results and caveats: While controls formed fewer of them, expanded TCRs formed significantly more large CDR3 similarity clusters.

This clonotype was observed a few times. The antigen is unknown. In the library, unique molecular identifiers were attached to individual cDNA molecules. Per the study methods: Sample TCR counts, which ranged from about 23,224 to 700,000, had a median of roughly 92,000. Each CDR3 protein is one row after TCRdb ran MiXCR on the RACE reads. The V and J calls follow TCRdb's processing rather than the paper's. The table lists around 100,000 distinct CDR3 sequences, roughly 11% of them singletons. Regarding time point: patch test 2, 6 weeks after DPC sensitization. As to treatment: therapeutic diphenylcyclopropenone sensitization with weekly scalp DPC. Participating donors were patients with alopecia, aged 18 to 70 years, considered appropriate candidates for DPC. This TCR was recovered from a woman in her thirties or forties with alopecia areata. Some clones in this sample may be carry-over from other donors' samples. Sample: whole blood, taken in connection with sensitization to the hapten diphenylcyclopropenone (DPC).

Here the CDR3 reads CATSKGERGLSNEQFF. The CDR3 DNA is TGTGCCACCAGTAAGGGGGAAAGGGGGCTGTCGAATGAGCAGTTCTTC. This chain connects TRBV24-1 to TRBJ2-1; 7 bases map to TRBD1. Germline CDR1 reads KGHDR; CDR2 reads SFDVKD. The CDR3 has 16 residues. The ends lost 6 bases at V and 7 bases at J; junction bases unmatched: 14.